The entry below describes one T cell receptor beta chain. Its antigen is not known. J gave up 9 bases and V 2 bases, and 6 bases lay outside the gene matches. This CDR3 contains 16 residues. Germline V gene data show CDR1 as SGHAT and CDR2 as FQNNGV. These data belong to a study of T cell repertoires in cytomegalovirus infection. TCRdb passed the reads through MiXCR, listing each CDR3 protein once. Here the sample spans fewer than 200,000 distinct CDR3 sequences, roughly a fifth being singletons. Notes on the study in general: The study found HLA-C-restricted CMV-specific TCR beta clonotypes dominating the ex vivo response.

The rearrangement joins TRBV11-2 to TRBJ2-1, with 14 nucleotides matching TRBD2. This specimen was CD8+ T cells from cultured PBMCs, taken from culture after CMV antigen stimulation. This sequence originates from a human donor in good health (CMV status not recorded). Some clones in this sample may be carry-over from other donors' samples. For the CDR3, the DNA is TGTGCCAGCAGCTTACCACTCGGACTAGCGGGGGGTGAGCAGTTCTTC. This gives the protein CASSLPLGLAGGEQFF.